The text below deals with one T cell receptor beta chain. CDR3 length: 18 amino acids. The junction had 19 bases not matched to a gene; V was cut back by 5 bases and J by 8 bases. Germline CDR1 reads SGHAT; CDR2 reads FQNNGV. Per the original data handling: Cell counts per sample came from amplifying reference gene primers. Here immunoSEQ multiplex PCR was the method, and the copy in TCRdb shows in-frame clones only, minus some. V and J calls plus clone size are reproduced from that table; the DNA served to infer D and trimming. The table records 140,000 to 150,000 clones, 65% to 80% of them present only once. This sample is part of a study of blood T cell repertoires in COVID-19. The wider study: Acute and convalescent COVID-19 specimens originated in the United States, Italy and Spain.

The sequenced material came from peripheral blood. The TCR sequence derives from a woman aged 60-70 years with acute or convalescent COVID-19. The V and J genes are TRBV11-2 and TRBJ1-4; 8 nucleotides line up with TRBD1. The CDR3 nucleotides are TGTGCCAGCAGCGTCCCTAGTGAGGCAGGGGGCTGGGGCGAAAAACTGTTTTTT. It translates to CASSVPSEAGGWGEKLFF.